The 29 T cell receptor beta chains presented below share a single source sample, sequenced in a study of cytomegalovirus exposure and HLA in healthy donors. The PCR made use of 60 Vbeta and 13 Jbeta primers. The assay was immunoSEQ multiplex PCR, and TCRdb's table has in-frame clones only and misses some. The repertoire consists of around 170,000 clones, with over 70% occurring once and the leading ten covering about 3.4%. Sequencing input: PBMCs. The source of these receptors is a woman in her 50s in good health and CMV-seropositive.

This clone was seen a handful of times. The chain links TRBV11-3 to TRBJ2-5, with 8 bases that match TRBD2. Germline lookup yields CDR1 SGHNT and CDR2 YENEEA. This CDR3 spans 14 amino acids. V lost 5 bases to trimming and J lost 3 bases; unmatched junction nucleotides: 5. The CDR3 nucleotides are TGTGCCAGCAGCCCTCTAGCGGGTGAAGAGACCCAGTACTTC. Translation: CASSPLAGEETQYF.

The gene calls are TRBV19 and TRBJ2-4; 11 bases are a match to TRBD2. The CDR3 extends over 18 amino acids. V lost 5 bases to trimming and J lost 0 bases; unmatched junction nucleotides: 9. The V gene's germline CDR1 is LNHDA and CDR2 SQIVND (reference sequence). CDR3 protein: CASSFSGTSGVAKNIQYF. For the CDR3, the DNA is TGTGCCAGTAGTTTCTCCGGGACTAGCGGAGTAGCCAAAAACATTCAGTACTTC.

This chain joins TRBV27 and TRBJ2-1; TRBD2 matches 9 bases. Germline CDR1 and CDR2: MNHEY and SMNVEV (reference sequence). The CDR3 is made up of 15 amino acids. The V segment lost 6 bases and the J segment 4 bases; nucleotides outside the gene matches: 7. CDR3 amino acids: CASRPREGPYNEQFF. Written as DNA, the CDR3 is TGTGCCAGCAGACCGCGGGAGGGCCCTTACAATGAGCAGTTCTTC.

Ten or more counts support this clone. The chain has TRBV2 and TRBJ1-1; D remains ambiguous. The V and J ends lost 5 bases and 6 bases respectively, with 13 bases between them. This CDR3 comprises 13 residues. The germline V gene has CDR1 SNHLY and CDR2 FYNNEI. The DNA of the CDR3 is TGTGCCAGCAGTTCGGGAGGAGACGCTGAAGCTTTCTTT. It codes for CASSSGGDAEAFF.

The rearrangement joins TRBV5-4 to TRBJ2-5, with 7 bases fitting TRBD2. Per germline, CDR1 SGHNT and CDR2 YYREEE (reference sequence). Germline trimming cut 0 bases from V and 3 bases from J; bases unmatched to any gene: 2. CDR3 size: 14 residues. The CDR3 protein is CASSLERGKETQYF. CDR3 sequence (DNA): TGTGCCAGCAGCTTGGAGCGGGGTAAAGAGACCCAGTACTTC.

The chain links TRBV5-8 to TRBJ1-2; no reliable D call. Germline CDR1 reads SGHTS; CDR2 reads YDEGEE. Trimming shortened V by 4 bases and J by 3 bases, and 7 bases separated the two germline ends. CDR3 size: 12 residues. The CDR3 sequence: CASSPRDYGYTF. The CDR3 nucleotides are TGTGCCAGCAGCCCTCGGGACTATGGCTACACCTTC.

V is TRBV9 and J is TRBJ1-2, with a possible D match to TRBD1 (5 bases). The CDR3 totals 15 residues. Trimming cost V 0 bases and J 7 bases, with 16 bases left between them. The germline CDR1 and CDR2 sequences are SGDLS and YYNGEE. CDR3: CASSVGSGEYCGYTF. The DNA for the CDR3 is TGTGCCAGCAGCGTAGGATCGGGGGAATACTGTGGCTACACCTTC.

The V and J genes are TRBV7-9 and TRBJ2-3; 7 bases align to TRBD2. The trim removed 5 bases at V and 0 bases at J, leaving 11 bases unmatched. The CDR3 spans 17 residues. CDR1 is SEHNR and CDR2 is FQNEAQ in the germline V gene (reference sequence). The CDR3 DNA follows: TGTGCCAGCAGCCTAACGAGCGGGGTTCCTAGCACAGATACGCAGTATTTT. It is translated as CASSLTSGVPSTDTQYF.

The rearrangement links TRBV11-3 to TRBJ2-2; no clear D. Trimming took 4 bases from V and 3 from J, leaving 6 bases between them. This CDR3 comprises 13 residues. In germline, CDR1 is SGHNT, CDR2 YENEEA. The DNA for the CDR3 is TGTGCCAGCAGCTCAGTGTACACCGGGGAGCTGTTTTTT. Translation: CASSSVYTGELFF.

The rearrangement links TRBV4-3 to TRBJ1-2; D may be TRBD1 (5 bases). From germline, CDR1 is LGHNA and CDR2 YSLEER. There are 14 residues in the CDR3. Deletions cut 1 base from V and 4 bases from J, with 10 bases between. DNA of the CDR3: TGCGCCAGCAGCCAAGGCGGGGGGTTCTATGGCTACACCTTC. Translation: CASSQGGGFYGYTF.

CDR3 protein: CASSLLTGAQTQYF. The CDR3 coding sequence is TGTGCCAGCAGCTTACTTACAGGGGCCCAGACCCAGTACTTC. J is TRBJ2-5 and V is TRBV7-2, with 7 nucleotides matching TRBD1. V gave up 2 bases and J gave up 6 bases; unmatched junction bases: 6. Germline V gives CDR1 SGHTA, CDR2 FQGNSA. This CDR3 is 14 amino acids long.

The gene calls are TRBV25-1 and TRBJ2-1, with 9 bases lining up with TRBD2. There are 15 residues in the CDR3. Germline V gene lookup returns CDR1 MGHDK and CDR2 SYGVNS. The V segment lost 7 bases and the J segment 3 bases; nucleotides outside the gene matches: 7. The CDR3 bases are TGTGCCAGCACTCCCTTAGCGGGGGACTACAATGAGCAGTTCTTC. It encodes CASTPLAGDYNEQFF.

The chain recombines TRBV27 with TRBJ2-2, with TRBD2 identical over 9 bases. The CDR3 has 17 amino acids. The germline CDR1 and CDR2 sequences are MNHEY and SMNVEV (reference sequence). The junction had 13 bases not matched to a gene; V was cut back by 8 bases and J by 3 bases. The CDR3, as DNA: TGTGCCAGCCGAAGTCTGTCAGCGGGAGGTTACACCGGGGAGCTGTTTTTT. It specifies CASRSLSAGGYTGELFF.

The chain links TRBV19 to TRBJ1-2, with D perhaps matching TRBD1 (6 bases). CDR1 and CDR2 (germline): LNHDA, SQIVND (reference sequence). V lost 3 bases and J lost 7, with 12 bases in between. The CDR3 runs 13 residues. As DNA, the CDR3 is TGTGCCAGTAGTATTTGGGGGCAGGGTGGCTACACCTTC. This gives the protein CASSIWGQGGYTF.

V and J are TRBV5-1 and TRBJ2-1, with D tentatively TRBD2 (6 bases). Trimming shortened V by 3 bases and J by 2 bases, and 12 bases separated the two germline ends. Germline V gives CDR1 SGHRS, CDR2 YFSETQ. The length of the CDR3 is 15 residues. CDR3: CASSSIASAYNEQFF. CDR3 DNA sequence: TGCGCCAGCAGCTCAATAGCTAGCGCCTACAATGAGCAGTTCTTC. Combining the CDR3 with reference TRBV5-1 and TRBJ2-1 gives the whole variable domain KAGVTQTPRYLIKTRGQQVTLSCSPISGHRSVSWYQQTPGQGLQFLFEYFSETQRNKGNFPGRFSGRQFSNSRSEMNVSTLELGDSALYLCASSSIASAYNEQFFGPGTRLTVL.

This sequence joins TRBV5-4 and TRBJ2-1, with TRBD2 identical over 7 bases. Germline V lookup: CDR1 SGHNT, CDR2 YYREEE (reference sequence). The CDR3 has 14 amino acids. After removal of 4 bases from V and 8 bases from J, the junction contained 9 bases not matched to a gene. CDR3 nucleotide sequence: TGTGCCAGCAGCAGGGGACGGAGCGGGGATGAGCAGTTCTTC. Translated, it gives CASSRGRSGDEQFF. The full variable domain, with the rest looked up from reference TRBV5-4 and TRBJ2-1, is ETGVTQSPTHLIKTRGQQVTLRCSSQSGHNTVSWYQQALGQGPQFIFQYYREEENGRGNFPPRFSGLQFPNYSSELNVNALELDDSALYLCASSRGRSGDEQFFGPGTRLTVL.

This chain links TRBV9 with TRBJ2-4; tentative D call: TRBD2 (6 bases). Germline V CDR1 and CDR2: SGDLS, YYNGEE. The V end was cut by 7 bases, the J end by 5 bases, with 13 bases between. The CDR3 loop spans 13 amino acids. The CDR3 DNA sequence: TGTGCCAGCGGCCGGGGCGGGGAAAACATTCAGTACTTC. It yields the protein CASGRGGENIQYF.

The chain uses TRBV2 and TRBJ2-2, with 7 positions matching TRBD1. Germline V CDR1 and CDR2: SNHLY, FYNNEI. V was pared by 5 bases and J by 4 bases, with 7 bases of the junction left unmatched. The length of the CDR3 is 15 residues. The CDR3 DNA reads as TGTGCCAGCAGTTTCGGCAGGGGGTTCACCGGGGAGCTGTTTTTT. As protein: CASSFGRGFTGELFF.

The rearrangement uses TRBV5-1 and TRBJ1-2, with 8 bases fitting TRBD1. Germline CDR1 SGHRS, CDR2 YFSETQ. The CDR3 has 13 amino acids. After removal of 0 bases from V and 8 bases from J, the junction contained 3 bases not matched to a gene. CDR3 loop: CASSLGDRIGYTF. The CDR3 nucleotides are TGCGCCAGCAGCTTGGGGGACAGGATAGGCTACACCTTC.

The V and J genes are TRBV5-1 and TRBJ2-2; TRBD2 agrees at 11 bases. The trim removed 5 bases at V and 2 bases at J, leaving 8 bases unmatched. Germline loops: CDR1 SGHRS, CDR2 YFSETQ. CDR3 length: 17 residues. The CDR3 region is CASRVLAGGPNTGELFF. The DNA of the CDR3 is TGCGCCAGCAGGGTCCTAGCGGGAGGTCCTAACACCGGGGAGCTGTTTTTT.

This clone occurred a few times. A junction boundary mismatches the germline segment, possibly from a read error. The V and J genes are TRBV2 and TRBJ2-4; 7 positions match TRBD2. The CDR3 extends over 17 amino acids. Germline V gene sequence: CDR1 SNHLY, CDR2 FYNNEI. In nucleotides, the CDR3 is TGTGCCAGCAGTGAAGGAGGCGGGGGAGGAGCCAAAAACAGTCAGTACTTC. Its translation is CASSEGGGGGAKNSQYF.

As concerns this clone: The sample carries other DNA sequences with the same CDR3. The gene calls are TRBV19 and TRBJ2-6, with D perhaps matching TRBD1 (5 bases). This CDR3 is 14 amino acids long. Germline CDR1 is LNHDA and CDR2 is SQIVND (reference sequence). Trimming pared 8 bases from V and 0 bases from J, leaving 8 bases between. In DNA, the CDR3 is TGTGCCAGTCGTGACAGCTCTGGGGCCAACGTCCTGACTTTC. Its protein product is CASRDSSGANVLTF.

The V and J genes are TRBV10-2 and TRBJ1-6; TRBD1 agrees at 7 bases. The CDR3 runs to 13 residues. Germline CDR1 reads WSHSY; CDR2 reads SAAADI. V shed 6 bases, J shed 15 bases, and the junction held 11 bases outside the gene matches. CDR3 in amino acids: CASSKEGGSLLHF. In DNA form, the CDR3 reads TGCGCCAGCAGCAAGGAAGGGGGCTCGCTCCTCCACTTT.

This clone was seen a handful of times. V gene TRBV5-8 combines with J gene TRBJ2-3; 7 bases map to TRBD2. V dropped 4 bases and J dropped 4; count of bases not matched to a gene: 12. From germline, CDR1 is SGHTS and CDR2 YDEGEE. This CDR3 comprises 16 residues. The CDR3 coding sequence is TGTGCCAGCAGCCCCCCCAAGCGGGGAGGGGCAGATACGCAGTATTTT. Protein: CASSPPKRGGADTQYF.

The rearrangement uses TRBV18 and TRBJ2-3; the D gene is possibly TRBD1 (7 bases). The germline V gene encodes CDR1 KGHSH and CDR2 LQKENI. V lost 8 bases and J 6 bases, leaving 15 bases between the germline ends. The CDR3 sequence is 13 residues long. CDR3 sequence: CASTQGGADTQYF. The DNA for the CDR3 is TGTGCCAGCACCCAGGGGGGCGCGGATACGCAGTATTTT.

This chain links TRBV4-3 with TRBJ1-2; 7 bases match TRBD1. Germline V gene data show CDR1 as LGHNA and CDR2 as YSLEER. V shed 1 base and J 5 bases; nucleotides not matched to a gene: 13. The length of the CDR3 is 17 residues. For the CDR3, the DNA is TGCGCCAGCAGCCAAGGACAGACAGGGAGAGGCTCGTATGGCTACACCTTC. Its translation is CASSQGQTGRGSYGYTF.

The V and J genes are TRBV11-3 and TRBJ2-5; TRBD2 matches at 12 bases. Germline CDR1 SGHNT, CDR2 YENEEA. CDR3 length: 15 amino acids. With 8 bases clipped from V and 4 bases from J, the junction kept 8 bases outside the gene matches. This CDR3 is CASDRGGLAGETQYF. The CDR3 DNA sequence: TGTGCCAGCGATAGGGGGGGACTAGCGGGAGAGACCCAGTACTTC.

The chain couples TRBV27 to TRBJ1-3, with D perhaps TRBD2 (6 bases). The J call is doubtful: the DNA matches TRBJ2-2 better. The CDR3 sequence is 15 residues long. CDR1 is MNHEY and CDR2 is SMNVEV in the germline V gene (reference sequence). This CDR3 reads CASRSWDSRAGELFF. CDR3 nucleotide sequence: TGTGCCAGCAGGTCCTGGGACTCGAGGGCCGGGGAGCTGTTTTTT.

This clone appeared once. This rearrangement joins TRBV7-9 to TRBJ2-1, with TRBD2 matching over 14 bases. Germline CDR1 SEHNR, CDR2 FQNEAQ (reference sequence). The V gene end was trimmed by 3 bases and the J gene end by 7 bases; junction bases not matched to a gene: 8. The CDR3 is made up of 17 amino acids. CDR3 sequence: CASSFGATSGGGNEQFF. CDR3 DNA sequence: TGTGCCAGCAGCTTTGGCGCGACTAGCGGGGGGGGTAATGAGCAGTTCTTC.